The rows below give T cell receptor beta chains drawn from one sample of a study of T cell changes during pregnancy in multiple sclerosis. The table came from immunoSEQ multiplex PCR; TCRdb's copy has only in-frame clones and leaves some out. The table shows some 100,000 clones, with around nine tenths occurring only once. The specimen comprised peripheral blood, sampled in the second trimester of pregnancy. The receptors stem from a female donor with multiple sclerosis, enrolled in a pregnancy study. Both conserved end residues are part of each CDR3. Fields, in order: V gene, J gene, clone size, D gene, CDR3 DNA, CDR3 protein. The D gene is left open where the match is weak. Some rows mark clone size as missing; the rest say once, few, many or name a class of expanded clone.

TRBV6-5,TRBJ1-1,.,.,TGTGCCAGCAGCCGGGGGGGGGAAACCAACACTGAAGCTTTCTTT,CASSRGGETNTEAFF
TRBV15,TRBJ1-5,.,.,TGTGCCACCAGCAGAGTTTTAAGCCCTCGACAGGCTAGCAATCAGCCCCAGCATTTT,CATSRVLSPRQASNQPQHF
TRBV6-1,TRBJ2-2,.,.,TGTGCCAGCAGTACACAGGGCGGTTGGACCGGGGAGCTGTTTTTT,CASSTQGGWTGELFF
TRBV25-1,TRBJ2-1,.,TRBD1,TGTGCCAGCAGCTCCGGGACAGGGTTATACAATGAGCAGTTCTTC,CASSSGTGLYNEQFF
TRBV6-1,TRBJ2-5,.,TRBD1,TGTGCCAGCAGGATGACAGGGACCCTAGAGACCCAGTACTTC,CASRMTGTLETQYF
TRBV28,TRBJ2-2,.,.,TGTGCCAGCAGTCTGCCGGTCATCGCGAACACCGGGGAGCTGTTTTTT,CASSLPVIANTGELFF
TRBV27,TRBJ2-7,.,.,TGTGCCAGCTCTACTTCCGGGACTCCCTTAGAGCAGTACTTC,CASSTSGTPLEQYF
TRBV19,TRBJ2-7,once,.,TGTGCCAGTAGTCGGTCCAAGACCTACGAGCAGTACTTC,CASSRSKTYEQYF
TRBV7-3,TRBJ1-1,.,TRBD1,TGTGCCAGCAGCCTCCAGGGGGACACTGAAGCTTTCTTT,CASSLQGDTEAFF
TRBV5-4,TRBJ1-2,.,TRBD1,TGTGCCAGCAGCTCAGCTAACACAGGGGGCGCATCAGGTGGCTACACCTTC,CASSSANTGGASGGYTF
TRBV11-2,TRBJ2-1,.,.,TGTGCCAGCAGCGCGGGGGCGTCGCTCTACAATGAGCAGTTCTTC,CASSAGASLYNEQFF
TRBV7-8,TRBJ2-7,.,TRBD1,TGTGCCAGCAGCTTGGGACAGGGCCGCTCCTACGAGCAGTACTTC,CASSLGQGRSYEQYF
TRBV6-1,TRBJ1-2,.,.,TGTGCCAGCATGGCCCGGAGTAACTATGGCTACACCTTC,CASMARSNYGYTF
TRBV15,TRBJ2-5,.,.,TGTGCCACCAGCAGAGATGAGGGTCAATCGGAGACCCAGTACTTC,CATSRDEGQSETQYF
TRBV19,TRBJ2-1,.,.,TGTGCCAGTAGTATTAAAGGCGGCAGAAACAATGAGCAGTTCTTC,CASSIKGGRNNEQFF
TRBV7-9,TRBJ2-6,.,.,TGTGCCAGCAGCTTCAAGAGGGCCATCAGCTCTGGGGCCAACGTCCTGACTTTC,CASSFKRAISSGANVLTF
TRBV6-1,TRBJ1-5,.,TRBD1,TGTGCCAGCAGTGAAGTCCAGGGGGCTGGGGGCAATCAGCCCCAGCATTTT,CASSEVQGAGGNQPQHF
TRBV10-1,TRBJ2-3,.,TRBD2,TGCGCCAGCAGTCCGTCTTTAGCGGGAGGAGCTGATACGCAGTATTTT,CASSPSLAGGADTQYF
TRBV15,TRBJ1-2,.,TRBD1,TGTGCCACCAGCGAGAGAGCGTTGGGACAGGGACTACGCGATGGCTACACCTTC,CATSERALGQGLRDGYTF
TRBV10-3,TRBJ1-5,.,.,TGTGCCATCAGTGAGTCACAGCAGCCCCAGCATTTT,CAISESQQPQHF
TRBV19,TRBJ1-5,.,TRBD1,TGTGCCAGTAGTATATGGACAGGGTTAAGCAATCAGCCCCAGCATTTT,CASSIWTGLSNQPQHF
TRBV11-2,TRBJ2-2,.,TRBD2,TGTGCCAGCAGCTCCTTGGCAGGGCGGGGGAGCACCGGGGAGCTGTTTTTT,CASSSLAGRGSTGELFF
TRBV7-3,TRBJ2-1,.,.,TGTGCCAGCAGCCAAAGGGGTGGGGGCGATGAGCAGTTCTTC,CASSQRGGGDEQFF
TRBV27,TRBJ2-5,.,TRBD1,TGTGCCAGCAGTGTGGCGGGACAGGGAATGGCTTTCCAAGAGACCCAGTACTTC,CASSVAGQGMAFQETQYF
TRBV28,TRBJ2-7,once,.,TGTGCCAGCAGCCGCAAGGAGTACGACGAGCAGTACTTC,CASSRKEYDEQYF
TRBV2,TRBJ1-5,.,TRBD1,TGTGCCAGCAGTGATCCCCCCGGGACAGATCAGCCCCAGCATTTT,CASSDPPGTDQPQHF
TRBV2,TRBJ1-2,.,TRBD1,TGTGCCATGGCCCGACAGGGACCTAACTATGGCTACACCTTC,CAMARQGPNYGYTF
TRBV29-1,TRBJ1-2,.,.,TGCAGCGTTGATACCCAGACAGATGGCTACACCTTC,CSVDTQTDGYTF
TRBV4-1,TRBJ1-2,.,.,TGCGCCAGCAGACAGGGCGCTCTCCGGAAGGGTGGCTACACCTTC,CASRQGALRKGGYTF
TRBV7-2,TRBJ2-2,.,.,TGTGCCAGCAGCTCCTTCACCGGGGAGCTGTTTTTT,CASSSFTGELFF
TRBV28,TRBJ2-1,.,.,TGTGCCAGCAGTTCGCAGGGTGGCTCCTACAATGAGCAGTTCTTC,CASSSQGGSYNEQFF
TRBV5-1,TRBJ2-5,once,.,TGCGCCAGCAGCTTGCTACAGGGCTCGGAAGAGACCCAGTACTTC,CASSLLQGSEETQYF
TRBV19,TRBJ2-7,once,TRBD2,TGTGCCACCGCGGAGACTAGCGGGGGGCCCGGAGGCTCCTACGAGCAGTACTTC,CATAETSGGPGGSYEQYF
TRBV28,TRBJ1-1,.,.,TGTGCCAGCAGTCCCCCGGCGGGGACCTACACTGAAGCTTTCTTT,CASSPPAGTYTEAFF
TRBV7-9,TRBJ2-3,.,.,TGTGCCAGCAGCTTAGGGGCAACAGATACGCAGTATTTT,CASSLGATDTQYF
TRBV5-8,TRBJ2-3,.,TRBD1,TGTGCCAGCAGCCTAACAGGGGGCGCAGATACGCAGTATTTT,CASSLTGGADTQYF
TRBV15,TRBJ1-1,.,.,TGTGCCACCAGCGCGGGACCCCTTCAAGCTTTCTTT,CATSAGPLQAFF
TRBV5-5,TRBJ1-3,.,TRBD1,TGTGCCAGCAGCCCCCTTTCGGCTACAGGGGTCGGAAACACCATATATTTT,CASSPLSATGVGNTIYF
TRBV4-2,TRBJ1-4,.,TRBD1,TGTGCCAGCAGCCAACCGGGACAGGAAAATGAAAAACTGTTTTTT,CASSQPGQENEKLFF
TRBV5-6,TRBJ1-1,.,.,TGTGCCAGCAGCTTGGTATTTGGAGCTGAAGCTTTCTTT,CASSLVFGAEAFF
TRBV6-6,TRBJ2-1,.,.,TGTGCCAGCAGTGGCCGGGTATACAATGAGCAGTTCTTC,CASSGRVYNEQFF
TRBV18,TRBJ1-1,.,TRBD1,TGTGCCAGCTCATCCGGACAGGCTGGGAACACTGAAGCTTTCTTT,CASSSGQAGNTEAFF
TRBV2,TRBJ1-1,few,TRBD1,TGTGCCAGCAGGTACAGGGGCAGGGGGGAAGTCACTGAAGCTTTCTTT,CASRYRGRGEVTEAFF
TRBV28,TRBJ2-3,.,.,TGTGCCAGCAGTTTAGATGTGGGGGCTAGCACAGATACGCAGTATTTT,CASSLDVGASTDTQYF
TRBV5-4,TRBJ1-1,.,.,TGTGCCAGCAGCTTGGGACCGACAGATGGGACTGAAGCTTTCTTT,CASSLGPTDGTEAFF
TRBV5-6,TRBJ2-2,.,TRBD1,TGTGCCAGCAGCTCTCCGACAGGGATCACCGGGGAGCTGTTTTTT,CASSSPTGITGELFF
TRBV2,TRBJ2-7,.,.,TGTGCCAGCAGTGACGGCAGGGAACACGAGCAGTACTTC,CASSDGREHEQYF
TRBV15,TRBJ1-3,.,.,TGTGCCACCAGCAGAGAACTGGTTCACTCTGGAAACACCATATATTTT,CATSRELVHSGNTIYF
TRBV18,TRBJ2-7,.,TRBD1,TGTGCCAGCTCACCAAGCGGGACAGGGACCACTGAGCAGTACTTC,CASSPSGTGTTEQYF